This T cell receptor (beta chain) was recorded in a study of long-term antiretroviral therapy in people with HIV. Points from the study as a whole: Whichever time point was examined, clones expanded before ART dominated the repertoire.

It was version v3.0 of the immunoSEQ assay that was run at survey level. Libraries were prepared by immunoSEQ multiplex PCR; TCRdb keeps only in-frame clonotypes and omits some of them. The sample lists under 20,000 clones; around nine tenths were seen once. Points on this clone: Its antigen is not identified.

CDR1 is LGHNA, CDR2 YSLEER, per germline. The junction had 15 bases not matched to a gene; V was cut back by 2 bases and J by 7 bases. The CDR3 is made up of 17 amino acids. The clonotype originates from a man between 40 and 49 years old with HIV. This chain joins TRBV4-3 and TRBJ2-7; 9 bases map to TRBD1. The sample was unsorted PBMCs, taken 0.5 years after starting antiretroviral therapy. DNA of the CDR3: TGCGCCAGCAGCCAAAGTAGCGGACAGGGGTCCTCGGGGGAGCAGTACTTC. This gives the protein CASSQSSGQGSSGEQYF.